The source of this T cell receptor beta chain is a study of cytomegalovirus exposure and HLA in healthy donors. Across the whole study: Most genotyped donors, over 70% of more than 300, had Caucasian-associated genetic ancestry.

Primers for the PCR totalled 60 Vbeta and 13 Jbeta. The protocol was immunoSEQ multiplex PCR, while the TCRdb copy is restricted to in-frame clones and leaves out a portion. The specimen's table records 85,000 to 110,000 clones. Study-level findings and limits: Some V segments, including TRBV6-2 and TRBV6-3, were excluded as indistinguishable. Sequencing depth across donors, presence/absence analyses assumed, was roughly uniform.

Comments on this clone: Its antigen is currently unknown.

Germline V gene sequence: CDR1 SGHRS, CDR2 YFSETQ. With 0 bases clipped from V and 9 bases from J, the junction kept 5 bases outside the gene matches. The CDR3 has 14 amino acids. J is TRBJ2-2 and V is TRBV5-1, with 7 bases identical to TRBD1. The sequenced sample was PBMCs. This TCR was sampled from a man aged 35 to 55 in good health and CMV-seronegative. The CDR3 sequence: CASSLGDRDRELFF. DNA for the CDR3: TGCGCCAGCAGCTTGGGTGACAGGGACCGGGAGCTGTTTTTT.